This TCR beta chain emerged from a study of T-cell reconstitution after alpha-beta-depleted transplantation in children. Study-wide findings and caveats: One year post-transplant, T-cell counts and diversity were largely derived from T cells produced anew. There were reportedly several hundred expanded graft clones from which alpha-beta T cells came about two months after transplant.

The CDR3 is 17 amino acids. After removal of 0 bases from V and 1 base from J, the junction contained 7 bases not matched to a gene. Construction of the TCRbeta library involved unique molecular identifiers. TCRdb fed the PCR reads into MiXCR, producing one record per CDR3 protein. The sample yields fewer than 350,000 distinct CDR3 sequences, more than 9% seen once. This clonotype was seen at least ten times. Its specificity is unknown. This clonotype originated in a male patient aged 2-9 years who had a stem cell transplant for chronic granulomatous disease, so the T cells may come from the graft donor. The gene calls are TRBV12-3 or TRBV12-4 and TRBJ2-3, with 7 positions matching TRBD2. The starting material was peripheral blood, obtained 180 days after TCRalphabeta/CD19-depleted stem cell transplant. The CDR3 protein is CASSLARLADRTDTQYF. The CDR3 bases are TGTGCCAGCAGTTTAGCGCGGCTAGCGGACCGCACAGATACGCAGTATTTT.